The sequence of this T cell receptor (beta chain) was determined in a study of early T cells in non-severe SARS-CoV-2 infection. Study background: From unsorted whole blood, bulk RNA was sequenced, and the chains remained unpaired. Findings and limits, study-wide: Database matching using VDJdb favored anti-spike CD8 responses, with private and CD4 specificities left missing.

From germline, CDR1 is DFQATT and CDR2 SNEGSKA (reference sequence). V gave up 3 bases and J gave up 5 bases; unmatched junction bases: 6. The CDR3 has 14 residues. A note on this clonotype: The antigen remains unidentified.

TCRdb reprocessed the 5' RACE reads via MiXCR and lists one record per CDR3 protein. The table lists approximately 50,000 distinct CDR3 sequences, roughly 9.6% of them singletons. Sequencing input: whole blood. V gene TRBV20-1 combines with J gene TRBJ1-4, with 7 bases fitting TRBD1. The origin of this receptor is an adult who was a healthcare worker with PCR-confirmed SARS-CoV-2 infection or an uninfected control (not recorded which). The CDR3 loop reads CSASQGVRNEKLFF. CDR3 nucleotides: TGCAGTGCTAGCCAGGGGGTTCGCAATGAAAAACTGTTTTTT.